Given below is one T cell receptor (beta chain) in context. Antigen unknown. The sample originates from a study of T cell repertoires in cytomegalovirus infection. Study context: The authors used CMV epitopes that were HLA-C-restricted (recently identified) and HLA-B-restricted (well studied). Based on public TCR beta signatures, there were indications of CMV infection and of a matching HLA type. Broader study findings: Summed public TCR beta family frequency identified CMV carriers bearing the relevant HLA. Dominating the ex vivo response were HLA-C-restricted CMV-specific TCR beta clonotypes.

TCRdb called the reads again in MiXCR, with one record for every CDR3 protein. The sample has hundreds of thousands of distinct CDR3 sequences, 30% to 40% seen once. Trimming cost V 3 bases and J 5 bases, with 14 bases left between them. Looked up from germline, CDR1 is MGHRA and CDR2 is YSYEKL. The CDR3 runs to 15 residues. The sample was cultured CD8+ T cells from PBMCs, taken from culture after CMV antigen stimulation. This receptor was obtained from a human donor in good health (CMV status not recorded). Some clones in this sample may be carry-over from other donors' samples. V is TRBV4-1 and J is TRBJ2-1; D remains unclear. The CDR3 reads CASSHRQESHNEQFF. CDR3 DNA: TGCGCCAGCAGCCACCGCCAGGAGAGTCACAATGAGCAGTTCTTC.